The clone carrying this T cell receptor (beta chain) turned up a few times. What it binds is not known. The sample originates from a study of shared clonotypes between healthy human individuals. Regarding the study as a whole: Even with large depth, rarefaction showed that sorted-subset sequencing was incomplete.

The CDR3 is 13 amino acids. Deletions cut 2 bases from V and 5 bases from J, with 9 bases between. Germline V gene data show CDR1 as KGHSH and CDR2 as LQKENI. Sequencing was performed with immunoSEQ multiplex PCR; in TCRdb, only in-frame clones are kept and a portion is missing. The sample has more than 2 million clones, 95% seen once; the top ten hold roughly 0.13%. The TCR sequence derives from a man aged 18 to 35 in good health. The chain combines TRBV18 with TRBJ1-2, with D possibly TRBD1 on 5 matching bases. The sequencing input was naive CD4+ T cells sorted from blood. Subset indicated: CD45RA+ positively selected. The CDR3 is CASSPGGHYGYTF. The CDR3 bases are TGTGCCAGCTCACCAGGAGGACATTATGGCTACACCTTC.